Listed below are T cell receptor beta chains from one sample, sequenced in a study of OX40 agonist ivuxolimab in advanced cancers. Data came from immunoSEQ multiplex PCR; TCRdb stores just in-frame clones and leaves some out. The sample yields roughly 67,000 clones, 80% to 95% seen once. This material consisted of CD4+ or CD8+ T cells sorted from blood, taken in a trial of the OX40 agonist ivuxolimab. The receptor set was obtained from an adult with an advanced solid tumor such as melanoma, head and neck, liver or kidney cancer. Each CDR3 is given with its conserved first and last residue. A D gene is named only where the DNA matches it firmly. Expanded clones are given a class, and other clones once, few, many or no size at all.

V: TRBV7-9
D: NA
size: once
J: TRBJ2-7
DNA: TGTGCCAGCAGCCCACGGGCGGGACACTCCTACGAGCAGTACTTC
CDR3: CASSPRAGHSYEQYF

V: TRBV29-1
D: TRBD1
size: NA
J: TRBJ2-1
DNA: TGCAGCGTTGAAGATCGGGACAGGGTGTCAAATGAGCAGTTCTTC
CDR3: CSVEDRDRVSNEQFF

V: TRBV15
D: NA
size: NA
J: TRBJ2-7
DNA: TGTGCCACCAGCGGGCCGGCCGAGCAGTACTTC
CDR3: CATSGPAEQYF

V: TRBV7-9
D: TRBD1
size: NA
J: TRBJ2-7
DNA: TGTGCCAGCAGCCAACGACAGGGGTCGCACGAGCAGTACTTC
CDR3: CASSQRQGSHEQYF

V: TRBV9
D: NA
size: NA
J: TRBJ2-2
DNA: TGTGCCAGCAGCGTAGTGGGGGCGGACACCGGGGAGCTGTTTTTT
CDR3: CASSVVGADTGELFF

V: TRBV5-6
D: NA
size: NA
J: TRBJ2-7
DNA: TGTGCCAGCAGCTTCGGTGGTAATGGGCAGTACTTC
CDR3: CASSFGGNGQYF

V: TRBV10-2
D: NA
size: NA
J: TRBJ2-5
DNA: TGCGCCAGCAGACAGCACCAAGAGACCCAGTACTTC
CDR3: CASRQHQETQYF

V: TRBV7-2
D: NA
size: NA
J: TRBJ2-1
DNA: TGTGCCAGCAGCCCTACTATGTACTCCTACAATGAGCAGTTCTTC
CDR3: CASSPTMYSYNEQFF

V: TRBV27
D: NA
size: NA
J: TRBJ2-5
DNA: TGTGCCAGCAGTTTATTAGGCCAAGAGACCCAGTACTTC
CDR3: CASSLLGQETQYF

V: TRBV11-3
D: NA
size: NA
J: TRBJ2-1
DNA: TGTGCCAGCAGCTTGGGCGCAAATGAGCAGTTCTTC
CDR3: CASSLGANEQFF

V: TRBV4-1
D: NA
size: NA
J: TRBJ2-7
DNA: TGCGCCAGCAGCCAAGGGGACAACTCCTACGAGCAGTACTTC
CDR3: CASSQGDNSYEQYF